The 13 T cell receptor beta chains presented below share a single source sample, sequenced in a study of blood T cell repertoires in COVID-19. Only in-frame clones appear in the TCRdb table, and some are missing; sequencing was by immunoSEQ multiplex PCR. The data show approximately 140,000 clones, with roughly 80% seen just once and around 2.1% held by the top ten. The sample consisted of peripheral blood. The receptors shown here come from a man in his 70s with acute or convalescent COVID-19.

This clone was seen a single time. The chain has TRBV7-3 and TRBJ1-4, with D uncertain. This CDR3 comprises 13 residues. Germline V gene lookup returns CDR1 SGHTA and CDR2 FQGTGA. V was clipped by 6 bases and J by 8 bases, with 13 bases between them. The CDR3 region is CASRIREGEKLFF. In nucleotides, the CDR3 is TGTGCCAGCAGAATTCGGGAAGGGGAAAAACTGTTTTTT.

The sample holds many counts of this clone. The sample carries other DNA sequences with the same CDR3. In DNA, the CDR3 is TGTGCCAGCAGCTTAGGGCATGTTAAAGAGACCCAGTACTTC. Its protein product is CASSLGHVKETQYF. The genes are TRBV7-9 and TRBJ2-5; D remains ambiguous. The length of the CDR3 is 14 residues. CDR1 is SEHNR and CDR2 is FQNEAQ in the germline V gene (reference sequence). The V and J ends lost 1 base and 3 bases respectively, with 9 bases between them.

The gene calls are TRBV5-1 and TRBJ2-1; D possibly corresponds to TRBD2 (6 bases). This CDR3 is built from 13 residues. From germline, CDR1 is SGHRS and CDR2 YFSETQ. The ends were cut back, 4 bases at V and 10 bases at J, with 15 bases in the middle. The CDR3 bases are TGCGCCAGCAGCGGAGTGGGGGGACGGGAGCAGTTCTTC. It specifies CASSGVGGREQFF.

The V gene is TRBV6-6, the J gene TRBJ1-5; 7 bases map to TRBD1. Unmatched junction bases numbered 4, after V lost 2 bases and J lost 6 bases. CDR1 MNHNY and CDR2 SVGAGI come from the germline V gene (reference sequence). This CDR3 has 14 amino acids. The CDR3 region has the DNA TGTGCCAGCAGTTACACAGGGGTGGCTCAGCCCCAGCATTTT. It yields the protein CASSYTGVAQPQHF.

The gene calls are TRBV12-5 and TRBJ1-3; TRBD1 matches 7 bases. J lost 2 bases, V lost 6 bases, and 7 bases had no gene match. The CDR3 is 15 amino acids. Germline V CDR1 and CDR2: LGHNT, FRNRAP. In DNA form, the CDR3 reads TGTGCTAGTGGCCCCGGACAGGCTCCTGGAAACACCATATATTTT. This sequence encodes CASGPGQAPGNTIYF.

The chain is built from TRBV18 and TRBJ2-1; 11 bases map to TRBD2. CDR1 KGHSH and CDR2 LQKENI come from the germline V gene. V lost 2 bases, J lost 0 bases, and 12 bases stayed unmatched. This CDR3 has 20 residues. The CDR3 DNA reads TGTGCCAGCTCACCATTTGGGGCTAGCGGGAGGTCGAGCTCCTACAATGAGCAGTTCTTC. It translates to CASSPFGASGRSSSYNEQFF.

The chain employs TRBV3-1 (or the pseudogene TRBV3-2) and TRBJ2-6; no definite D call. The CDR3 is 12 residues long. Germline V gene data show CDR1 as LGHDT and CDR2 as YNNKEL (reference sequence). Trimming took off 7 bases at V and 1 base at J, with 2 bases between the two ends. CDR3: CASTSGANVLTF. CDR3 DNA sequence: TGTGCCAGCACTTCTGGGGCCAACGTCCTGACTTTC.

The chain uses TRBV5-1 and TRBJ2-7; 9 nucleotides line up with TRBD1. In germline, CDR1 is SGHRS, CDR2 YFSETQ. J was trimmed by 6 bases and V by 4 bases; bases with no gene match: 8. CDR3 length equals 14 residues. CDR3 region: CASSPGQGGAEQYF. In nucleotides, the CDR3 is TGCGCCAGCAGCCCGGGACAGGGAGGTGCCGAGCAGTACTTC.

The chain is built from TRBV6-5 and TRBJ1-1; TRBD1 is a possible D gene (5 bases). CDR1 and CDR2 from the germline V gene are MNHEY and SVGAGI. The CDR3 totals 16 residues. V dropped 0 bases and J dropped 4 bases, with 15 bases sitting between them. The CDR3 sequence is CASSYSYGVGGTEAFF. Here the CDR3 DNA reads TGTGCCAGCAGTTACTCTTACGGGGTGGGGGGCACTGAAGCTTTCTTT.

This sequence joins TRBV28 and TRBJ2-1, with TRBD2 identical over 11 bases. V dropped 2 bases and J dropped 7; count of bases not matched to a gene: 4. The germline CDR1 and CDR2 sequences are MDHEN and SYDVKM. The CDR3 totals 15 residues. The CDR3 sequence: CASSLLAGGRNEQFF. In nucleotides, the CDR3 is TGTGCCAGCAGTTTACTAGCGGGAGGTCGGAATGAGCAGTTCTTC.

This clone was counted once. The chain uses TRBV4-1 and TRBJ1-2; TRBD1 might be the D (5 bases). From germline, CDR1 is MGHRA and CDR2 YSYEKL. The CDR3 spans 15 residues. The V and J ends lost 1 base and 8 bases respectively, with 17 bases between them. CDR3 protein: CASSQGGDAIGGYTF. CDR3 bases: TGCGCCAGCAGCCAAGGCGGGGACGCGATTGGGGGCTACACCTTC.

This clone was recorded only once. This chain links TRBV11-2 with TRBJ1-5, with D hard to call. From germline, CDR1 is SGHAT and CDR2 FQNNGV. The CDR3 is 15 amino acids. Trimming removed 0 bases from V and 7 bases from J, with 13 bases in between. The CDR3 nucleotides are TGTGCCAGCAGCTTAGATCTCGAGGGAATCCAGCCCCAGCATTTT. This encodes CASSLDLEGIQPQHF.

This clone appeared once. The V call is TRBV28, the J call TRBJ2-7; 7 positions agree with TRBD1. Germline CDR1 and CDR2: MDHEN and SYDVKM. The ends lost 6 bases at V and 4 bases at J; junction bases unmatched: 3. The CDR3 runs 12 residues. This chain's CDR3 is CASRGDRYEQYF. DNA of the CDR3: TGTGCCAGCAGGGGGGACAGATACGAGCAGTACTTC.